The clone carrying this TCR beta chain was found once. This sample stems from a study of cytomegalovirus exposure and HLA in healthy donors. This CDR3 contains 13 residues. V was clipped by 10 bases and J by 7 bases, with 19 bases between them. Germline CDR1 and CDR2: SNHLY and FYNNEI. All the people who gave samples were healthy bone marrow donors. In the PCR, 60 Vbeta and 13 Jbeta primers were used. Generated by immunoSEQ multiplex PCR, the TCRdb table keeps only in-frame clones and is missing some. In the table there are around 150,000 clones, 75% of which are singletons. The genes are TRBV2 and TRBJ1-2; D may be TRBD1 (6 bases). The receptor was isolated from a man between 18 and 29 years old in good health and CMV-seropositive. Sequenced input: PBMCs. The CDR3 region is CATLKAGAGGYTF. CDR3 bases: TGTGCCACCCTCAAAGCGGGGGCAGGTGGCTACACCTTC.